This record concerns one T cell receptor (beta chain) sequence. Its antigen is not identified. This CDR3 spans 12 amino acids. V shed 7 bases and J shed 6 bases, with 16 bases lying between them. Per the germline V gene, CDR1 is SQVTM and CDR2 is ANQGSEA. Produced via immunoSEQ multiplex PCR; TCRdb's table is partial and in-frame only. The sample lists just over 2,000,000 clones, about 95% occurring once. The data stem from a study of shared clonotypes between healthy human individuals. Regarding the study as a whole: Memory subsets generally showed lower estimated richness than naive subsets.

Positively selected for CCR7, the CD45RO-negative cells used as naive CD8 cells excluded terminally differentiated effector memory CD45RA+ cells. The chain links TRBV29-1 to TRBJ2-7; no definite D call. The TCR originated in a man younger than 35 in good health. Input material: naive CD8+ T cells sorted from blood. The CDR3 DNA follows: TGCAGCGCCCTTTTCGTGGGTATCGAGCAGTACTTC. It codes for CSALFVGIEQYF.